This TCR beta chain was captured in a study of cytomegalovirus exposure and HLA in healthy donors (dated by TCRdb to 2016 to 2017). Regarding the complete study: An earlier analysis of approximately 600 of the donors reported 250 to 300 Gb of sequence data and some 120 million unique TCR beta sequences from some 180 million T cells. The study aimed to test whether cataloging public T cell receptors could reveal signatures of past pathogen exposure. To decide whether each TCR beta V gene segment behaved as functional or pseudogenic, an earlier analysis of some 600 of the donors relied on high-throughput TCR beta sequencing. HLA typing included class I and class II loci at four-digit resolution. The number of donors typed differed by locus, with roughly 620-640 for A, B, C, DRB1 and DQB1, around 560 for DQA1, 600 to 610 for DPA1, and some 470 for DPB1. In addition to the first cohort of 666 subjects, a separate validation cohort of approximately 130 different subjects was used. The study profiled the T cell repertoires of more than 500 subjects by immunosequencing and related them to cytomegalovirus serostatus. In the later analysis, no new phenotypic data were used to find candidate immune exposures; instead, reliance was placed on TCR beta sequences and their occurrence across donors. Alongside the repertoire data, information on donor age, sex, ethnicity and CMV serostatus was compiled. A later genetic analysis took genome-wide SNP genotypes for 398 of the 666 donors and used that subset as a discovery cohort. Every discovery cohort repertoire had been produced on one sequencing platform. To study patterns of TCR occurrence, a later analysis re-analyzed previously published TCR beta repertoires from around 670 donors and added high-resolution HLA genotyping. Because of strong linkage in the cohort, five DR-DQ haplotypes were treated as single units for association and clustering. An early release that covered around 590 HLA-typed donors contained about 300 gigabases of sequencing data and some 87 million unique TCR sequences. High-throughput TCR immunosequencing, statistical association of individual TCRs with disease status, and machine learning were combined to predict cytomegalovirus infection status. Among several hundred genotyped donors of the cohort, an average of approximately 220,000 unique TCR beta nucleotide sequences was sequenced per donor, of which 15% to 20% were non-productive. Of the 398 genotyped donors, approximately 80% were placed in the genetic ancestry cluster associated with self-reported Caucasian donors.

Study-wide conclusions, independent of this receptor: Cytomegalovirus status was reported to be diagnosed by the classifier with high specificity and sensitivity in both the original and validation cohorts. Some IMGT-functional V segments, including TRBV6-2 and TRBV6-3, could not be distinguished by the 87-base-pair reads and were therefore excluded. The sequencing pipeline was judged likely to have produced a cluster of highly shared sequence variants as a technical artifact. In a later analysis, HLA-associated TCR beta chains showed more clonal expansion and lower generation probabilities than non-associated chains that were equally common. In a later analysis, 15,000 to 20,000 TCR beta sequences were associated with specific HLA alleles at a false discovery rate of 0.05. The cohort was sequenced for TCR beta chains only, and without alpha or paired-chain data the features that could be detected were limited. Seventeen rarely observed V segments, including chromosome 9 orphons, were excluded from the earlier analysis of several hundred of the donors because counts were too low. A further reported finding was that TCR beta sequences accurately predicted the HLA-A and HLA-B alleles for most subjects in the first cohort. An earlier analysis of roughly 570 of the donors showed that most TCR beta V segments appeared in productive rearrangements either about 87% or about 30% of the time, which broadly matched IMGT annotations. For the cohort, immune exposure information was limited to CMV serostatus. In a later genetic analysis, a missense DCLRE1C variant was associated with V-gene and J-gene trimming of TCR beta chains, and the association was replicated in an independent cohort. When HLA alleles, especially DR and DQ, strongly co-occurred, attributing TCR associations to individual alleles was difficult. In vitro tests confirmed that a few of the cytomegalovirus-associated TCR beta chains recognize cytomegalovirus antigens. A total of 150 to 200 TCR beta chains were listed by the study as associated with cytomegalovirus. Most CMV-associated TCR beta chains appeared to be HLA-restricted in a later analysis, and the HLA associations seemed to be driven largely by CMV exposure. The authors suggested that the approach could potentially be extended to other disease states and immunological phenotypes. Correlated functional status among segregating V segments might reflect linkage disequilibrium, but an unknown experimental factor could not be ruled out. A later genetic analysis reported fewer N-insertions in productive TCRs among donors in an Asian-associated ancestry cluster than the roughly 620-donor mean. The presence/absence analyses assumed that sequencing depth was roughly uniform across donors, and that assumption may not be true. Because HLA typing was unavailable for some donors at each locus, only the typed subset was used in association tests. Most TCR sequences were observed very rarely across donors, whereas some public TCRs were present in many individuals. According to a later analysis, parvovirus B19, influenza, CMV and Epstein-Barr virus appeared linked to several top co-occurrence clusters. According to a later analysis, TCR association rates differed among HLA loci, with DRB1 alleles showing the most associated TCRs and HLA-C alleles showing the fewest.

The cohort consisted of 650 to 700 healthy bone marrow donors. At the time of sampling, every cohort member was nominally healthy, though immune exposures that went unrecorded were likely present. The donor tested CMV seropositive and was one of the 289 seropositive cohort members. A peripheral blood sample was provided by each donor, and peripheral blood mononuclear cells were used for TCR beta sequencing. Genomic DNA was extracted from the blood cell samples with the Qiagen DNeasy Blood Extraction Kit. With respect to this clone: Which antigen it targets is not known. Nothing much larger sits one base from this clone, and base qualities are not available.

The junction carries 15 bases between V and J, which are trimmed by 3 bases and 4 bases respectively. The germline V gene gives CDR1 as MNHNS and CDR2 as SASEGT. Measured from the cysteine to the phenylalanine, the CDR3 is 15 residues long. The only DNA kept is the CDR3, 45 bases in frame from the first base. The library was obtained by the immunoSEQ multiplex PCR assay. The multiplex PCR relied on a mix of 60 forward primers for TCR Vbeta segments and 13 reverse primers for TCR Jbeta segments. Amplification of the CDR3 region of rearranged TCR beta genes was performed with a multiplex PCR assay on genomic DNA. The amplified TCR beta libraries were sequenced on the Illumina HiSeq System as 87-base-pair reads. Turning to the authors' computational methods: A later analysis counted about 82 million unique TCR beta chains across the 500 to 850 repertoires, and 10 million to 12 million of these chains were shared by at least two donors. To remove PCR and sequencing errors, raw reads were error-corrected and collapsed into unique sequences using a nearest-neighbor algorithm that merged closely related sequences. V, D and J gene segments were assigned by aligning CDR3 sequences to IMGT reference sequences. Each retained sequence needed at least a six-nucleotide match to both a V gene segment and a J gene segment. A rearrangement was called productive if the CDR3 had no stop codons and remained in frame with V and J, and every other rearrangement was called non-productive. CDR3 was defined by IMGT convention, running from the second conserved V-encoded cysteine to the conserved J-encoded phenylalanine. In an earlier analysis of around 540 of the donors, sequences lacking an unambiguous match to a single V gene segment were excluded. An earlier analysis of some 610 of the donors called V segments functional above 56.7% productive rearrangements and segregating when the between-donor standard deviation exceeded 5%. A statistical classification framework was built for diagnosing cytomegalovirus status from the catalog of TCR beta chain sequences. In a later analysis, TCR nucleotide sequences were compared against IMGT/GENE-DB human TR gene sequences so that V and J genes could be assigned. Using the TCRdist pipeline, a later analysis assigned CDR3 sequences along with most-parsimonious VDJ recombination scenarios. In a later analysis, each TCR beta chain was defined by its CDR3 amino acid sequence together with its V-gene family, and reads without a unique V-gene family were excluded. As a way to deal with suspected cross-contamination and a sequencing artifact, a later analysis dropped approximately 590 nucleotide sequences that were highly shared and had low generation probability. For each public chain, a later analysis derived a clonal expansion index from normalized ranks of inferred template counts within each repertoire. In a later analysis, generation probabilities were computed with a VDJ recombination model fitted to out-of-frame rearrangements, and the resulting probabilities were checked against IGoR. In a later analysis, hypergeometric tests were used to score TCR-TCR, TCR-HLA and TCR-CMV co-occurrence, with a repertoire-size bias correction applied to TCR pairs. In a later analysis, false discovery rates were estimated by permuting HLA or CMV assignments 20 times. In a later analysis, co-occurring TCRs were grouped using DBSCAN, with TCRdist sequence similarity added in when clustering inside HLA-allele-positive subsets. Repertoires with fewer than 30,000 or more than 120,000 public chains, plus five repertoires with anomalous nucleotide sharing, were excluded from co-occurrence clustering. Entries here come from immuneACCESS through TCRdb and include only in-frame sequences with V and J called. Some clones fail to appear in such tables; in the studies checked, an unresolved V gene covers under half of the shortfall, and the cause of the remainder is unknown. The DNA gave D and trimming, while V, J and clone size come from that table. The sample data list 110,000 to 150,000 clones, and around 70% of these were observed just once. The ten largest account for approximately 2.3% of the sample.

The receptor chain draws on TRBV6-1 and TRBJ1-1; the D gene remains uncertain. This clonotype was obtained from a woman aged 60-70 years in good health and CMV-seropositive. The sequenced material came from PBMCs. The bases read TGTGCCAGCAGTGACCCCCCGTCCCGGGGCACTGAAGCTTTCTTT. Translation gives CASSDPPSRGTEAFF.